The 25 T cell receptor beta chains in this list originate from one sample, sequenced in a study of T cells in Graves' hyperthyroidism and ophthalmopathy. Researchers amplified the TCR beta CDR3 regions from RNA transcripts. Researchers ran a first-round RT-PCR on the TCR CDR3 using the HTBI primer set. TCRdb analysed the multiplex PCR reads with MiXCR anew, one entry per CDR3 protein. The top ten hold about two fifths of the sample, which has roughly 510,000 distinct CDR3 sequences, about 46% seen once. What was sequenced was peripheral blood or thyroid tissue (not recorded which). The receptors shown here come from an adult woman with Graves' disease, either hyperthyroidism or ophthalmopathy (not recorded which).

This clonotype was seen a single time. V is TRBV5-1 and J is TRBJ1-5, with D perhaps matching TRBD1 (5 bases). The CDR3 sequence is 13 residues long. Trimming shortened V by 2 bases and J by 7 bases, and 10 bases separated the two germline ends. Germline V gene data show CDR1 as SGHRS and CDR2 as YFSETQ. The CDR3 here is CASSFEGRQPQHF. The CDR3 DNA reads TGCGCCAGCAGCTTTGAGGGACGGCAGCCCCAGCATTTT. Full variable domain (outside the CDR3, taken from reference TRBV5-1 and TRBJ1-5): KAGVTQTPRYLIKTRGQQVTLSCSPISGHRSVSWYQQTPGQGLQFLFEYFSETQRNKGNFPGRFSGRQFSNSRSEMNVSTLELGDSALYLCASSFEGRQPQHFGDGTRLSIL.

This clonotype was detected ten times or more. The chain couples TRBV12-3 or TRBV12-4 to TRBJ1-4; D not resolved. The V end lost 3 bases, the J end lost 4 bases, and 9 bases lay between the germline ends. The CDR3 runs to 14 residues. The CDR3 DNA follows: TGTGCCAGCAGTTTGATCGGCCTTAATGAAAAACTGTTTTTT. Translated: CASSLIGLNEKLFF.

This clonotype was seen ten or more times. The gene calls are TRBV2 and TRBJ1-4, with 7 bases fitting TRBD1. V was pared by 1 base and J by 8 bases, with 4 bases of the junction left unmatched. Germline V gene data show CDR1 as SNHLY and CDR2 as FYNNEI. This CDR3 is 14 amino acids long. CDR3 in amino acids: CASSEDRGNEKLFF. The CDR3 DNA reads TGTGCCAGCAGTGAAGACAGGGGAAACGAAAAACTGTTTTTT.

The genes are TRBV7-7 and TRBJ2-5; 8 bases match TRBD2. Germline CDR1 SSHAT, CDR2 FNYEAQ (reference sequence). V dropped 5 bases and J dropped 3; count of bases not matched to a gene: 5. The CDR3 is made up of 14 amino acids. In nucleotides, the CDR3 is TGTGCCAGCAGCACACTAGCGGCAGAAGAGACCCAGTACTTC. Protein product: CASSTLAAEETQYF.

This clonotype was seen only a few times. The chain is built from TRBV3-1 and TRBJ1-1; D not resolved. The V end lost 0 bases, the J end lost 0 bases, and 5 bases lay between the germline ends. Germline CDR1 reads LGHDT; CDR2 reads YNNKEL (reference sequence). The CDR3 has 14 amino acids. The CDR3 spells CASSQDTLNTEAFF. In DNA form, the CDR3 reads TGTGCCAGCAGCCAAGATACACTGAACACTGAAGCTTTCTTT. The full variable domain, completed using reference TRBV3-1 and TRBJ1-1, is DTAVSQTPKYLVTQMGNDKSIKCEQNLGHDTMYWYKQDSKKFLKIMFSYNNKELIINETVPNRFSPKSPDKAHLNLHINSLELGDSAVYFCASSQDTLNTEAFFGQGTRLTVV.

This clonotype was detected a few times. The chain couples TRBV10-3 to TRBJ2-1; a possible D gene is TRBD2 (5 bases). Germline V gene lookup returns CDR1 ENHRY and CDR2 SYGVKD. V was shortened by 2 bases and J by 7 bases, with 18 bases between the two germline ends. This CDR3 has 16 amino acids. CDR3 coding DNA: TGTGCCATCAGTGAGGTTCTTTCGGGAAGGGATAATGAGCAGTTCTTC. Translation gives CAISEVLSGRDNEQFF.

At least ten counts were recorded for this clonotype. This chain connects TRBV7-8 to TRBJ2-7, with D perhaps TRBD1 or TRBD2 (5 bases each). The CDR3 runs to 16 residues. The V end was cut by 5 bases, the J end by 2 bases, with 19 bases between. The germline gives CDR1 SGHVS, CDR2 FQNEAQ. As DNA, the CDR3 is TGTGCCAGCAGCCAGGGTCGGGGCCGAAAACCCTACGAGCAGTACTTC. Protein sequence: CASSQGRGRKPYEQYF. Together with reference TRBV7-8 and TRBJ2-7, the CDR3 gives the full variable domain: GAGVSQSPRYKVAKRGQDVALRCDPISGHVSLFWYQQALGQGPEFLTYFQNEAQLDKSGLPSDRFFAERPEGSVSTLKIQRTQQEDSAVYLCASSQGRGRKPYEQYFGPGTRLTVT.

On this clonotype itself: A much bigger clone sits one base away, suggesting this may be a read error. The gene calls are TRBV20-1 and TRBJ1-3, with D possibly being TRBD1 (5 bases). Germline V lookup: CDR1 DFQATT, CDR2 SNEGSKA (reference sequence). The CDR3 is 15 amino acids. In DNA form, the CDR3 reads TGCAGTGCTAGATTCCGGGGGAGCTCTGGAACCACCATATATTTT. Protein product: CSARFRGSSGTTIYF.

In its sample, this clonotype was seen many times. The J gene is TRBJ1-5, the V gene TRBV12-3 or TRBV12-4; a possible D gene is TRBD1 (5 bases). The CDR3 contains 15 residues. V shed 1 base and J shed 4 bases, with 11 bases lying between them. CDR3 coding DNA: TGTGCCAGCAGTTTAGGGGGGGGGGGGAATCAGCCCCAGCATTTT. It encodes CASSLGGGGNQPQHF.

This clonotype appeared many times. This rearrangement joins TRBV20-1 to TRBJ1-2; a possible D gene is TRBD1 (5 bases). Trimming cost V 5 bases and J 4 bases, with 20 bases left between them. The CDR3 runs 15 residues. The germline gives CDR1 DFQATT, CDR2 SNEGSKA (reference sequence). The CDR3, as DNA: TGCAGTGCTTCCCCGGGGCAGGGCATCCTCTATGGCTACACCTTC. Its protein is CSASPGQGILYGYTF.

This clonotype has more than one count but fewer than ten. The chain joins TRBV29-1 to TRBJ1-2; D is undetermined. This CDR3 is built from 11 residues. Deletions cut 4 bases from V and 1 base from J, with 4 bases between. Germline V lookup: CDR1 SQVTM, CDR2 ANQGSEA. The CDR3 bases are TGCAGCGTTGCAGATAACTATGGCTACACCTTC. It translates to CSVADNYGYTF.

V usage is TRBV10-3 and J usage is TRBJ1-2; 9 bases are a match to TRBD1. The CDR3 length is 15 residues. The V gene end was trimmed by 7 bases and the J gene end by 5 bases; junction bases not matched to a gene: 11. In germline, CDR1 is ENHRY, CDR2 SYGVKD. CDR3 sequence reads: CAINSPQGARYGYTF. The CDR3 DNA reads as TGTGCCATCAACTCCCCACAGGGGGCGCGTTATGGCTACACCTTC.

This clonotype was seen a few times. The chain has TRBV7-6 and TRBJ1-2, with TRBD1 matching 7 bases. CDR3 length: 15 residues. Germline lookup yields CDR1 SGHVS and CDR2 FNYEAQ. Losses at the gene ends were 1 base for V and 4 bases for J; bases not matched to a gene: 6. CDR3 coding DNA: TGTGCCAGCAGCTTAGGGGACAGCCCTATCTATGGCTACACCTTC. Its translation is CASSLGDSPIYGYTF.

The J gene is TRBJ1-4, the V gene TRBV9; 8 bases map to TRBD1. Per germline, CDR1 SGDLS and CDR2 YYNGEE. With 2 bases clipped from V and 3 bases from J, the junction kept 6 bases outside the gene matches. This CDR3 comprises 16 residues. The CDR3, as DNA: TGTGCCAGCAGCGTGGGCAGGGGGCCTTCTAATGAAAAACTGTTTTTT. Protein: CASSVGRGPSNEKLFF.

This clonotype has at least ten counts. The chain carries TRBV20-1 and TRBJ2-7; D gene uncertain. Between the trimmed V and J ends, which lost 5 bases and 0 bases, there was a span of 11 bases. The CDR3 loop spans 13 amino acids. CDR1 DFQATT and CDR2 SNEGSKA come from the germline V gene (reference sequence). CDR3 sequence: CSADARRSYEQYF. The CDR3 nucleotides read TGCAGTGCTGATGCCCGTCGCTCCTACGAGCAGTACTTC.

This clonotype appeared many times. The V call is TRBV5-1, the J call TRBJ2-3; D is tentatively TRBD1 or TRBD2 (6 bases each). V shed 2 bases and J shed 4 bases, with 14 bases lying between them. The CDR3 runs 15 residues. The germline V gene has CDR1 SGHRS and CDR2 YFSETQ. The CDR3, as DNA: TGCGCCAGCAGCTTTCGAGGAGGGGGTGCAGATACGCAGTATTTT. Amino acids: CASSFRGGGADTQYF.

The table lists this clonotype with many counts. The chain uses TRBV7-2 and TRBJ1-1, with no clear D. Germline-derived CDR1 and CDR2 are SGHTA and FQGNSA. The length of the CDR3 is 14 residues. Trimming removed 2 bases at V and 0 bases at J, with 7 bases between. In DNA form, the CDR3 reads TGTGCCAGCAGCTTATTCAGTATGAACACTGAAGCTTTCTTT. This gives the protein CASSLFSMNTEAFF. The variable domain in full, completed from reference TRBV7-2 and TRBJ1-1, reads GAGVSQSPSNKVTEKGKDVELRCDPISGHTALYWYRQSLGQGLEFLIYFQGNSAPDKSGLPSDRFSAERTGGSVSTLTIQRTQQEDSAVYLCASSLFSMNTEAFFGQGTRLTVV.

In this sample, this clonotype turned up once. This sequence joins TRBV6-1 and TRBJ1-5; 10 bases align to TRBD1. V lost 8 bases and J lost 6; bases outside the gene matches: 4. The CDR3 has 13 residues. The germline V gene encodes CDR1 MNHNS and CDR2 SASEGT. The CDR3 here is CASGGQGSQPQHF. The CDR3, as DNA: TGTGCCAGCGGGGGACAGGGGAGTCAGCCCCAGCATTTT.

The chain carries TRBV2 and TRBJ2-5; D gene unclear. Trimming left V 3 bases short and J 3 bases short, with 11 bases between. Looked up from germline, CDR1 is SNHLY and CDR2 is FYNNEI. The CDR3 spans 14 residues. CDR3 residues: CASSDGVSEETQYF. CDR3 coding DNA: TGTGCCAGCAGTGACGGTGTCAGCGAAGAGACCCAGTACTTC.

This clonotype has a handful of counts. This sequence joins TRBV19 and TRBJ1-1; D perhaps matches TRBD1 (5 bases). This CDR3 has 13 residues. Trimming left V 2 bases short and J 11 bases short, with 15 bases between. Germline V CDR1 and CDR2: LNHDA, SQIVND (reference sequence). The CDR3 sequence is CASSINGHGLAFF. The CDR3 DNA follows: TGTGCCAGTAGTATAAATGGACATGGCTTGGCTTTCTTT.

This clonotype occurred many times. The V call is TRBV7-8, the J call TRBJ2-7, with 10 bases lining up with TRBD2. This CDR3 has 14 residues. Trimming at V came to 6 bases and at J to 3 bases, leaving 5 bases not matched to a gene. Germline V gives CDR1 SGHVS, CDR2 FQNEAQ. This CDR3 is CASRRAGGSYEQYF. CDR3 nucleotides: TGTGCCAGCAGAAGAGCGGGAGGGAGCTACGAGCAGTACTTC.

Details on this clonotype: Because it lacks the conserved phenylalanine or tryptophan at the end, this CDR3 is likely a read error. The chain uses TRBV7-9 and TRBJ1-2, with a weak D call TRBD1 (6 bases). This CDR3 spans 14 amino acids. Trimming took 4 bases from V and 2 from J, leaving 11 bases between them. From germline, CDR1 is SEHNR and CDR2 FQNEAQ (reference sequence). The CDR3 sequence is CASSSPQGNYGYTV. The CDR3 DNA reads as TGTGCCAGCAGCTCCCCTCAGGGGAACTATGGCTACACCGTC.

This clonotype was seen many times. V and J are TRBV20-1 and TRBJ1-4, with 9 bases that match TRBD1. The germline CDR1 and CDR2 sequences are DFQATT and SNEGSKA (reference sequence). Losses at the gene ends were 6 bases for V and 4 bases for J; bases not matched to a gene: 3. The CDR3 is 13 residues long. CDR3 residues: CSARTGVNEKLFF. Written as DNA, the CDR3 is TGCAGTGCCCGGACAGGGGTTAATGAAAAACTGTTTTTT.

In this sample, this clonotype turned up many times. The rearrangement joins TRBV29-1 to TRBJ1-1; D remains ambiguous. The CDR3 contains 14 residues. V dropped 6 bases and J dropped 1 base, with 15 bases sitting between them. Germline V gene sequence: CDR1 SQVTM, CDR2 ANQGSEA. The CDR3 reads CSVGMRARNTEAFF. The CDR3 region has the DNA TGCAGCGTCGGAATGCGGGCCAGGAACACTGAAGCTTTCTTT.

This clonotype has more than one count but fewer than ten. CDR3 nucleotides: TGTGCCAGCTCACCATCGACAGCACATAATGAAAAACTGTTTTTT. Its translation is CASSPSTAHNEKLFF. The rearrangement links TRBV18 to TRBJ1-4; possible D gene TRBD1, 5 bases. Germline loops: CDR1 KGHSH, CDR2 LQKENI. Trimming took 2 bases from V and 4 from J, leaving 11 bases between them. This CDR3 has 15 amino acids. The variable domain in full, with the rest retrieved from reference TRBV18 and TRBJ1-4, is NAGVMQNPRHLVRRRGQEARLRCSPMKGHSHVYWYRQLPEEGLKFMVYLQKENIIDESGMPKERFSAEFPKEGPSILRIQQVVRGDSAAYFCASSPSTAHNEKLFFGSGTQLSVL.